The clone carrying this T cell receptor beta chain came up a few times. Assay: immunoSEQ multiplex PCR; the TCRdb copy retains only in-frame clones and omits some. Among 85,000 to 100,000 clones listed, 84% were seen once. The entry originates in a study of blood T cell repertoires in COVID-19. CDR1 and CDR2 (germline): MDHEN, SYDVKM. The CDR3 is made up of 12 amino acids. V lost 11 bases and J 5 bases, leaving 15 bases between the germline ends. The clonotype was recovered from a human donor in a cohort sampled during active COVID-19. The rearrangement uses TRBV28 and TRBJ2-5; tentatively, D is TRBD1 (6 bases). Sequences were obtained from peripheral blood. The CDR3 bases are TGTGCCGTAGGGGGTCTGTTCGAGACCCAGTACTTC. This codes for CAVGGLFETQYF.